These 29 T cell receptor beta chains were all obtained from the same sample, sequenced in a study of human CD8 memory T cell subsets. Libraries targeted TCR beta using 5' RACE with UMIs. TCRdb reprocessed the 5' RACE reads and reports one entry per CDR3 protein, with no DNA. This sample contains about 5,000 distinct CDR3 sequences. The sample comprised CD8+ effector memory T cells (TEM) sorted from PBMCs. Specified subset: effector memory CD8 T cells, CCR7- CD45RO+ CD95+. The source is a human donor in good health.

The chain is built from TRBV5-1 and TRBJ2-1; TCRdb indicates TRBD2, and absent DNA this call remains unverified. This CDR3 has 14 residues. CDR1 SGHRS and CDR2 YFSETQ come from the germline V gene. The CDR3 protein is CASRLAGVVNEQFF.

The chain has TRBV7-6 and TRBJ2-1; TCRdb selects TRBD2, and the lack of DNA leaves this call unchecked. In germline, CDR1 is SGHVS, CDR2 FNYEAQ. The CDR3 runs to 18 residues. CDR3 protein: CASSLKAGDLSSYNEQFF.

The chain carries TRBV27 and TRBJ2-2. Looked up from germline, CDR1 is MNHEY and CDR2 is SMNVEV (reference sequence). The CDR3 runs to 12 residues. This CDR3 is CASSPGSGELFF.

The CDR3 region is CASSDPTEQETQYF. The J gene is TRBJ2-5, the V gene TRBV9; TCRdb designates TRBD1, a call that cannot be tested without DNA. Per germline, CDR1 SGDLS and CDR2 YYNGEE. The CDR3 sequence is 14 residues long.

This rearrangement joins TRBV7-9 to TRBJ2-5; without DNA, the TCRdb call of TRBD1 cannot be checked. The CDR3 is 16 amino acids. The germline V gene encodes CDR1 SEHNR and CDR2 FQNEAQ (reference sequence). The CDR3 reads CASSLSGQWTVETQYF.

In terms of frequency, this clonotype is medium-sized. The chain carries TRBV28 and TRBJ2-2; TCRdb's assignment of TRBD2 cannot be checked, as there is no DNA. The CDR3 spans 18 residues. CDR1 MDHEN and CDR2 SYDVKM come from the germline V gene. CDR3 sequence reads: CASSLSLLAGVNTGELFF. The full variable domain, in which reference TRBV28 and TRBJ2-2 provide the parts outside the CDR3, is DVKVTQSSRYLVKRTGEKVFLECVQDMDHENMFWYRQDPGLGLRLIYFSYDVKMKEKGDIPEGYSVSREKKERFSLILESASTNQTSMYLCASSLSLLAGVNTGELFFGEGSRLTVL.

The genes are TRBV10-3 and TRBJ2-7; TCRdb names TRBD2, which stays unverified in the absence of DNA. The length of the CDR3 is 17 residues. Germline CDR1 ENHRY, CDR2 SYGVKD. CDR3 sequence: CAISGTSGTSGSYEQYF.

V and J are TRBV3-1 and TRBJ2-1; TCRdb's D gene call, TRBD2, goes unchecked for lack of DNA. The CDR3 runs to 14 residues. The V gene's germline CDR1 is LGHDT and CDR2 YNNKEL (reference sequence). The CDR3 here is CASSQDQRGGRQFF.

The chain combines TRBV19 with TRBJ1-5; the TRBD1 assignment by TCRdb is unverifiable without DNA. Per the germline V gene, CDR1 is LNHDA and CDR2 is SQIVND (reference sequence). The CDR3 is 15 residues long. This CDR3 is CASSLGQSLNQPQHF.

This sequence joins TRBV6-5 and TRBJ1-1. Germline CDR1 and CDR2: MNHEY and SVGAGI. The length of the CDR3 is 13 residues. CDR3 loop: CASSSGRNTEAFF.

The chain has TRBV19 and TRBJ1-1; TCRdb names TRBD1, which stays unverified in the absence of DNA. The CDR3 is 12 amino acids. Germline values: CDR1 LNHDA, CDR2 SQIVND (reference sequence). CDR3 amino acids: CASLGANTEAFF.

The chain is built from TRBV14 and TRBJ2-7; TCRdb proposes TRBD1, but this gene call is untestable without DNA. Germline V gene lookup returns CDR1 SGHDN and CDR2 FVKESK. The CDR3 spans 14 residues. The CDR3 sequence: CASSQVPQGHEQYF.

The V and J genes are TRBV6-6 and TRBJ2-1; the TCRdb call, TRBD2, lacks DNA for checking. The CDR3 consists of 15 residues. Germline V lookup: CDR1 MNHNY, CDR2 SVGAGI (reference sequence). The CDR3 here is CASKVSGSSYNEQFF.

V gene TRBV5-4 combines with J gene TRBJ2-7; TCRdb returns TRBD1, unconfirmable since there is no DNA. The CDR3 loop spans 14 amino acids. Germline CDR1 is SGHNT and CDR2 is YYREEE (reference sequence). CDR3 in amino acids: CASSPVEQAYEQYF.

Its frequency marks this clonotype as medium-sized. The chain joins TRBV4-2 to TRBJ1-2; TCRdb calls TRBD1, which cannot be checked without DNA. The CDR3 length is 16 residues. Germline lookup yields CDR1 LGHNA and CDR2 YNFKEQ. The CDR3 region is CASNQGQLKFNYGYTF.

This clonotype registers medium-sized by frequency. The V call is TRBV20-1, the J call TRBJ2-4; absent DNA, TCRdb's TRBD1 call cannot be checked. This CDR3 has 14 residues. Germline lookup yields CDR1 DFQATT and CDR2 SNEGSKA (reference sequence). The CDR3 here is CSAPRGGDANIQYF.

This CDR3 is CASSLWSGTGGANSPLHF. The chain combines TRBV7-9 with TRBJ1-6; with no DNA, the TCRdb D assignment of TRBD1 cannot be verified. The CDR3 sequence is 18 residues long. Germline values: CDR1 SEHNR, CDR2 FQNEAQ (reference sequence).

The chain recombines TRBV19 with TRBJ1-5. This CDR3 is 14 amino acids long. Germline assignment: CDR1 LNHDA and CDR2 SQIVND (reference sequence). CDR3 sequence: CASRVEGSNQPQHF.

Its frequency marks this clonotype as medium-sized. V gene TRBV7-9 combines with J gene TRBJ1-2. Germline CDR1 SEHNR, CDR2 FQNEAQ (reference sequence). The CDR3 sequence is 14 residues long. The CDR3 sequence is CASSSGLLRYGYTF.

The V gene is TRBV20-1, the J gene TRBJ1-1; TCRdb designates TRBD1, a call that cannot be tested without DNA. This CDR3 is 15 amino acids long. The V gene's germline CDR1 is DFQATT and CDR2 SNEGSKA (reference sequence). This chain's CDR3 is CSARDEGISYTEAFF.

The CDR3 reads CASSQGGDTGFYEQYF. The V gene is TRBV5-6, the J gene TRBJ2-7; the D call of TRBD1 rests on TCRdb alone, since no DNA is present to check it. The CDR3 spans 16 residues. Germline V gene sequence: CDR1 SGHDT, CDR2 YYEEEE.

J is TRBJ2-1 and V is TRBV6-2 or TRBV6-3. This CDR3 spans 14 amino acids. In germline, CDR1 is MNHEY, CDR2 SVGEGT. CDR3 loop: CASRTSEPYNEQFF.

Frequency places this clonotype as medium-sized. CDR3 loop: CASSLSVAGGVVDEQFF. The chain links TRBV28 to TRBJ2-1; lacking DNA, the TRBD2 call made by TCRdb goes unchecked. Germline V gene sequence: CDR1 MDHEN, CDR2 SYDVKM. CDR3 length equals 17 residues.

The chain has TRBV28 and TRBJ2-1; TCRdb's D call, TRBD1, is unchecked because there is no DNA. The length of the CDR3 is 15 residues. CDR1 and CDR2 (germline): MDHEN, SYDVKM. CDR3 region: CAGKAGTAEYNEQFF. Filled out from reference TRBV28 and TRBJ2-1, the complete variable domain reads DVKVTQSSRYLVKRTGEKVFLECVQDMDHENMFWYRQDPGLGLRLIYFSYDVKMKEKGDIPEGYSVSREKKERFSLILESASTNQTSMYLCAGKAGTAEYNEQFFGPGTRLTVL.

This rearrangement joins TRBV27 to TRBJ2-1; absent DNA, TCRdb's TRBD1 call cannot be checked. There are 16 residues in the CDR3. Germline assignment: CDR1 MNHEY and CDR2 SMNVEV (reference sequence). CDR3 sequence reads: CASSVTGTGEYNEQFF.

This rearrangement joins TRBV24-1 to TRBJ2-1; TCRdb picks TRBD2, but there is no DNA to check that call. The CDR3 is made up of 17 amino acids. Germline loops: CDR1 KGHDR, CDR2 SFDVKD. The CDR3 spells CATSDFGGGPSYNEQFF.

The chain couples TRBV29-1 to TRBJ2-7. Germline V gene sequence: CDR1 SQVTM, CDR2 ANQGSEA. This CDR3 contains 12 residues. The chain's CDR3 is CSVVADRYEQYF.

By frequency, this clonotype registers medium-sized (0.01 to 0.1%). This chain uses TRBV28 with TRBJ2-7; as DNA is missing, the TRBD2 call by TCRdb cannot be tested. Germline V lookup: CDR1 MDHEN, CDR2 SYDVKM. The CDR3 sequence is 14 residues long. CDR3: CASRPAGVNNEQYF.

J is TRBJ2-5 and V is TRBV10-2. Germline V gene lookup returns CDR1 WSHSY and CDR2 SAAADI. CDR3 size: 15 residues. The CDR3 protein is CASSELDKAWGTQYF.